The sequence of this T cell receptor beta chain was determined in a study of blood T cell repertoires in COVID-19. Across the study: Collection of acute and convalescent COVID-19 samples took place in the United States, Italy and Spain. From T cells, B-cell-depleted T cells, or PBMCs came the material, which was cDNA or gDNA.

Germline V gives CDR1 SQVTM, CDR2 ANQGSEA. V lost 8 bases and J lost 4; bases outside the gene matches: 8. The CDR3 runs to 14 residues. Authors' analysis steps: Using reference gene primer amplification, nucleated cell counts were estimated. Generated by immunoSEQ multiplex PCR, the TCRdb table keeps only in-frame clones and is missing some. Clone size and the V and J calls come from that table; the DNA yielded D and trimming. The table lists approximately 90,000 clones, around 80% of them singletons, with 25% in the top ten. Sequencing used peripheral blood. The chain joins TRBV29-1 to TRBJ2-3, with 11 bases lining up with TRBD2. The TCR sequence derives from a man aged 55 to 70 with acute or convalescent COVID-19. As DNA, the CDR3 is TGCAGCCCGAAACTAGCGGGGGTCCCAGATACGCAGTATTTT. It specifies CSPKLAGVPDTQYF.